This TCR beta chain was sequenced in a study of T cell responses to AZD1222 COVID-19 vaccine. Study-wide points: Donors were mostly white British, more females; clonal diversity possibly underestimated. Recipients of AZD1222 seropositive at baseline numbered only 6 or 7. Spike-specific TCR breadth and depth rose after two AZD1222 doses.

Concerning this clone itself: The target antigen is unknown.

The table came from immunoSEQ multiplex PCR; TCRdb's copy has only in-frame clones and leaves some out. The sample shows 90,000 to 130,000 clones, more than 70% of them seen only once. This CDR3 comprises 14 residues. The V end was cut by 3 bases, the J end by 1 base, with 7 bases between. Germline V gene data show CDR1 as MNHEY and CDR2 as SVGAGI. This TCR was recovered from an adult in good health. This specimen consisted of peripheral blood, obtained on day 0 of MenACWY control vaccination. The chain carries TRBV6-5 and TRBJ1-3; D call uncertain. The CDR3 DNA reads TGTGCCAGCAGTTATCGGCGATCTGGAAACACCATATATTTT. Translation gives CASSYRRSGNTIYF.